Below, 16 T cell receptor beta chains from the same sample are listed, as sequenced in a study of cytomegalovirus exposure and HLA in healthy donors (dated by TCRdb to the late 2010s). The library came from the immunoSEQ multiplex PCR assay. For the multiplex PCR, a mixture combining 60 forward primers for TCR Vbeta segments and 13 reverse primers for TCR Jbeta segments was used. TCRdb's version of the immuneACCESS table is confined to in-frame rearrangements and falls short of the full clone set. An unresolved V gene accounts for under half of the shortfall where checked; the remainder is of unknown origin. The sample records under 250,000 clones, around 80% of which are singletons. The ten biggest clones cover roughly 0.62% of the sample. What was sequenced was PBMCs. The receptors were sampled from a man between 18 and 29 years old in good health and CMV-seronegative.

This chain connects TRBV28 to TRBJ1-1; D possibly corresponds to TRBD1 (6 bases). V was shortened by 5 bases and J by 9 bases, with 13 bases between the two germline ends. Germline assignment: CDR1 MDHEN and CDR2 SYDVKM. CDR3 length: 12 residues. The CDR3 DNA is TGTGCCAGCAGTCCCTGGACAGAGCAAGCTTTCTTT. Its translation: CASSPWTEQAFF.

The chain has TRBV4-2 and TRBJ2-1; 8 nucleotides align to TRBD2. Per germline, CDR1 LGHNA and CDR2 YNFKEQ. The CDR3 is made up of 15 amino acids. With 1 base clipped from V and 8 bases from J, the junction kept 7 bases outside the gene matches. The chain's CDR3 is CASSQAAGVEYEQFF. CDR3 in DNA: TGTGCCAGCAGCCAAGCAGCGGGAGTTGAGTATGAGCAGTTCTTC.

This clone was picked up a small number of times. This chain uses TRBV19 with TRBJ1-1; 9 nucleotides match TRBD1. The J segment lost 6 bases and the V segment lost 5 bases, leaving 1 base of the junction unmatched. This CDR3 has 12 residues. CDR1 is LNHDA, CDR2 SQIVND, per germline (reference sequence). Here the CDR3 reads CASSRTGAEAFF. Written as DNA, the CDR3 is TGTGCCAGTAGTCGGACAGGGGCTGAAGCTTTCTTT.

Comments on this clone: Within the sample, other DNA sequences also encode this same CDR3. The chain joins TRBV27 to TRBJ2-7; tentatively, D is TRBD1 (6 bases). There are 14 residues in the CDR3. Germline V lookup: CDR1 MNHEY, CDR2 SMNVEV (reference sequence). V lost 5 bases to trimming and J lost 4 bases, with 15 bases between them. CDR3 protein: CASSLLQGVYEQYF. CDR3 in DNA: TGTGCCAGCAGTCTGCTACAGGGAGTTTACGAGCAGTACTTC.

The rearrangement uses TRBV6-5 and TRBJ1-4; TRBD1 aligns across 7 bases. The CDR3 length is 15 residues. With V trimmed by 5 bases and J by 7 bases, 10 bases remained unmatched. Germline V gives CDR1 MNHEY, CDR2 SVGAGI. This chain's CDR3 is CASSRLTGRSEKLFF. CDR3 sequence (DNA): TGTGCCAGCAGTCGGCTGACAGGGAGAAGTGAAAAACTGTTTTTT.

This clone was detected once. CDR3 residues: CASSLGTVNTEAFF. CDR3 DNA: TGTGCCAGCAGCTTAGGGACAGTTAACACTGAAGCTTTCTTT. The rearrangement links TRBV5-6 to TRBJ1-1; the match to TRBD1 covers 7 bases. The V segment lost 2 bases and the J segment 2 bases; nucleotides outside the gene matches: 3. Germline assignment: CDR1 SGHDT and CDR2 YYEEEE. CDR3 length equals 14 residues.

The gene calls are TRBV5-1 and TRBJ2-2; 7 bases match TRBD2. With 4 bases clipped from V and 7 bases from J, the junction kept 10 bases outside the gene matches. This CDR3 has 15 residues. CDR1 SGHRS and CDR2 YFSETQ come from the germline V gene. CDR3 region: CASSGRGDSGGELFF. The CDR3 coding sequence is TGCGCCAGCAGCGGGAGGGGAGATAGCGGCGGGGAGCTGTTTTTT.

The chain has TRBV6-1 and TRBJ1-1; D is perhaps TRBD1 (5 bases). V lost 2 bases, J lost 6 bases, and 13 bases lay in between. The CDR3 consists of 14 residues. The germline CDR1 and CDR2 sequences are MNHNS and SASEGT. The CDR3 sequence: CASSELVGGAEAFF. The CDR3 region has the DNA TGTGCCAGCAGTGAATTAGTCGGGGGGGCTGAAGCTTTCTTT.

CDR3 loop: CASTLTSGSLETQYF. CDR3 bases: TGTGCCAGCACTTTGACTAGCGGGAGTTTGGAGACCCAGTACTTC. The chain recombines TRBV6-5 with TRBJ2-5, with 12 bases aligning to TRBD2. V was clipped by 7 bases and J by 5 bases; unmatched bases: 8. The CDR3 has 15 amino acids. In germline, CDR1 is MNHEY, CDR2 SVGAGI.

The chain joins TRBV5-1 to TRBJ2-1; unclear D gene. CDR1 and CDR2 (germline): SGHRS, YFSETQ. CDR3 length: 11 residues. V lost 4 bases and J lost 9, with 8 bases in between. The chain's CDR3 is CASSTPGEQFF. For the CDR3, the DNA is TGCGCCAGCAGCACCCCAGGTGAGCAGTTCTTC.

The chain recombines TRBV4-1 with TRBJ1-2; TRBD1 matches 7 bases. Per the germline V gene, CDR1 is MGHRA and CDR2 is YSYEKL. J was trimmed by 4 bases and V by 4 bases; bases with no gene match: 6. The CDR3 contains 14 residues. The CDR3 protein is CASSPGQPLYGYTF. In nucleotides, the CDR3 is TGCGCCAGCAGCCCGGGACAGCCCCTCTATGGCTACACCTTC.

The CDR3 bases are TGTGCCAGCAGCTCGACCTACGGGGGAGCCTATGGCTACACCTTC. Encoded protein: CASSSTYGGAYGYTF. The rearrangement links TRBV11-2 to TRBJ1-2, with D possibly being TRBD1 (5 bases). This CDR3 contains 15 residues. The V end was cut by 4 bases, the J end by 4 bases, with 16 bases between. The germline V gene encodes CDR1 SGHAT and CDR2 FQNNGV.

The rearrangement uses TRBV6-5 and TRBJ1-1; 8 nucleotides line up with TRBD1. Looked up from germline, CDR1 is MNHEY and CDR2 is SVGAGI. After removal of 7 bases from V and 0 bases from J, the junction contained 4 bases not matched to a gene. The CDR3 totals 14 residues. The CDR3 loop is CASTGQALNTEAFF. CDR3 in DNA: TGTGCCAGCACGGGACAGGCGTTGAACACTGAAGCTTTCTTT.

This chain uses TRBV27 with TRBJ2-7; TRBD1 matches 8 bases. Germline CDR1 and CDR2: MNHEY and SMNVEV (reference sequence). With 6 bases clipped from V and 6 bases from J, the junction kept 1 base outside the gene matches. The CDR3 is 11 amino acids. CDR3 DNA: TGTGCCAGCAGGACAGGGGTCGAGCAGTACTTC. As protein: CASRTGVEQYF.

The chain employs TRBV28 and TRBJ1-5; 8 bases map to TRBD1. V lost 5 bases to trimming and J lost 4 bases; unmatched junction nucleotides: 13. In germline, CDR1 is MDHEN, CDR2 SYDVKM. The CDR3 is 17 residues long. The CDR3: CASSLTGADTRNQPQHF. The CDR3 DNA is TGTGCCAGCAGTCTGACAGGGGCCGATACAAGGAATCAGCCCCAGCATTTT.

The gene calls are TRBV5-4 and TRBJ1-1; D is ambiguous. The CDR3 runs 15 residues. The ends were cut back, 4 bases at V and 0 bases at J, with 13 bases in the middle. From germline, CDR1 is SGHNT and CDR2 YYREEE (reference sequence). CDR3 sequence (DNA): TGTGCCAGCAGCCTAGACGGGATCATGAACACTGAAGCTTTCTTT. Its protein product is CASSLDGIMNTEAFF.